This TCR beta chain stems from a study of control samples from healthy donors and cancer patients (TCRdb year 2020). As to this clone: No antigen is known for it. The record has no base qualities; no much larger clone is one base away.

Libraries were made using the immunoSEQ multiplex PCR assay. TCRdb stores this immuneACCESS table with in-frame sequences only. Part of the clones is absent; in the studies checked, under half of the shortfall reflects unresolved V genes, and no reason is known for the rest. The sample table shows roughly 32,000 clones, and roughly nine tenths are seen once. The ten largest make up 1.6% of the sample. CDR1 SGHTA and CDR2 FQGNSA were looked up in the germline V gene. V lost 3 bases and J lost 4 bases; the stretch between them is 11 bases long. The CDR3, from cysteine to phenylalanine, totals 14 residues. Just the 42-base CDR3 DNA is kept, in frame starting at base 1.

The source is a woman in her thirties or forties with lung cancer. The sequencing input was PBMCs. The sequence links TRBV7-2 to TRBJ2-3; the D gene identity is not certain. The nucleotide sequence reads as follows: TGTGCCAGCAGCTTGGGTGGGCACGCAGATACGCAGTATTTT. Its protein reads: CASSLGGHADTQYF.